This TCR beta chain was documented in a study of beta chain features in type 1 diabetes (dated by TCRdb to the late 2010s). The study in broad terms: Mean age, gender distribution, total cell number and subset yield did not differ between patients and healthy donors. Regulatory and stem cell-like memory subsets were obtained from only 8 patients and roughly eight healthy donors, while naive and central memory subsets were obtained from all 30 or so donors. A total of roughly 100 million sorted cells were examined across all samples, and a strong correlation was observed between cell number per subset and RNA yield. In the study, recently diagnosed type 1 diabetes patients and matched healthy donors were compared on the TCRB repertoires of their sorted circulating CD4+ T cell subsets. Overall results and qualifications from the work: Patients with type 1 diabetes made fewer insertions and deleted more nucleotides at VDJ recombination sites, implying thymic rearrangement abnormalities. PCR might favor shorter templates, but patient and control samples were amplified and corrected together, so any skew would affect both groups equally. Naive, central memory and regulatory TCRB repertoires appeared to be more alike among patients than among healthy donors. HLA sub-analyses involved small numbers of individuals, so any influence of HLA type on TCRB rearrangement remained unresolved. A moderate but significant shortening of TCRB CDR3 length was observed in type 1 diabetes patients in all four CD4+ subsets. Because cDNA was sequenced instead of genomic DNA, activated cells with high expression could be over-represented, although the groups did not differ in activation or CD3 levels.

This clone was found a few times. Its antigen is unknown. Qualities for individual bases were not recorded, and no much larger clone is one base off. All of the isolated RNA was reverse transcribed with the High Capacity cDNA Reverse Transcription Kit, so expressed TCRB transcripts were sequenced. Deep immunoSEQ sequencing was performed on naive, central memory and regulatory T cell samples, with an average of about 4 million total reads per sample. Sorted cells were lysed in RLT buffer and RNA was extracted with DNase-treated RNeasy Micro or Mini kits, depending on cell number. To prevent cross-contamination, every cell subset was processed on its own, while patient and healthy donor samples were processed together. The immunoSEQ multiplex PCR was used to amplify TCRB sequences from cDNA, yielding 87-bp fragments that span the CDR3 region. Sequencing of the amplicons was performed on the Illumina HiSeq platform. The study's own analysis went as follows. Synthetic template baselines were used to correct PCR bias computationally, reads within Hamming distance 2 were collapsed together, and singletons that could not be merged were discarded. Reads were aligned against IMGT so that V, D and J genes, CDR3 length and insertions or deletions at six rearrangement sites could be assigned. Within each subset, clonotype counts were normalized to sorted cell number, and only after that were true diversity and Gini coefficients computed with the tcR R package. The overlap coefficient, calculated on TCRB nucleotide sequences, was used to measure repertoire sharing. Out-of-frame TCRB sequences from naive cells were analyzed as a proxy for the pre-selection repertoire. The immuneACCESS repertoire file appears here via TCRdb, limited to in-frame rearrangements. These files lack a portion of the clones; in checked studies, under half of the deficit traces to unresolved V genes, and the cause of the others is not known. V, J and clone size are those of that table, while D and trimming were read from the DNA. The sample contains under 950,000 clones, about 17% of them found a single time. The ten top clones hold 0.02% to 0.025% of the sample.

The junction shows trimming of 1 base on V and 5 bases on J, and the gene matches do not reach 5 bases of it. The CDR3 has 16 amino acids, counting the end cysteine and phenylalanine. Left in the record is the CDR3 DNA by itself, 48 bases read in frame from the first base. CDR1 and CDR2, looked up from the germline V gene, are KGHSH and LQKENI. Each donor gave one peripheral blood draw, about 110 mL on average, collected into heparinised tubes. A BD FACSAria II was used to sort naive, central memory, regulatory and stem cell-like memory CD4+ T cells with a panel that included CD45RO, CCR7, CD25, CD127, CD95 and CD27. A purity above 98% was achieved for all sorted populations. Right away, PBMCs were isolated by Lymphoprep density gradient centrifugation and were stained directly, with no culture step. So that batch effects would be minimized, each experiment stained and sorted samples in pairs, pairing one healthy donor with one patient.

The sequence links TRBV18 to TRBJ2-5; TRBD2 aligns with 12 central bases. The sequenced material came from naive CD4+ T cells from blood. Read against the paper, the sample's cell subset or site label means: true naive CD4+ T cells. The receptor was isolated from a young woman in good health. The sequenced DNA is TGTGCCAGCTCACCACGGACTAGCGGGATTGGGGAGACCCAGTACTTC. Protein translation: CASSPRTSGIGETQYF. The full variable domain, completed from the reference TRBV18 and TRBJ2-5 proteins outside the CDR3, reads NAGVMQNPRHLVRRRGQEARLRCSPMKGHSHVYWYRQLPEEGLKFMVYLQKENIIDESGMPKERFSAEFPKEGPSILRIQQVVRGDSAAYFCASSPRTSGIGETQYFGPGTRLLVL.